The clone carrying this TCR beta chain showed up many times. The antigen remains unidentified. This specimen belongs to a study of T cells after yellow fever vaccination. Study-wide background: When fractions had low cell numbers, they were prepared with SMART-Seq v4 Ultra Low Input.

In germline, CDR1 is SGHRS, CDR2 YFSETQ. The CDR3 is 14 amino acids. V was clipped by 4 bases and J by 7 bases, with 15 bases between them. Study results and caveats: Abundant clonotypes from the bulk population could get into FACS-sorted repertoires as contaminants. Subsequent to the booster, the majority of primary-vaccination clones reappeared (96% CD4, 85% to 90% CD8).

UMIs were added to TCR cDNA along with a universal primer site when it was made by 5'RACE template switching. TCRdb recomputed calls from the 5' RACE reads with MiXCR, one row per CDR3 protein. The sample shows about 160,000 distinct CDR3 sequences, approximately 6.8% of them seen only once. This chain links TRBV5-1 with TRBJ2-1, with D perhaps given as TRBD1 or TRBD2 (5 bases each). Sample: CD4+ T cells sorted from PBMCs, taken less than 6 days after the first yellow fever vaccination. The sequence was collected from a man between 18 and 35 years old who received the YFV17D yellow fever vaccine. The CDR3 here is CASSEASEGNEQFF. In nucleotides, the CDR3 is TGCGCCAGCAGCGAAGCTAGTGAGGGGAATGAGCAGTTCTTC. Complete variable domain (other parts from reference TRBV5-1 and TRBJ2-1): KAGVTQTPRYLIKTRGQQVTLSCSPISGHRSVSWYQQTPGQGLQFLFEYFSETQRNKGNFPGRFSGRQFSNSRSEMNVSTLELGDSALYLCASSEASEGNEQFFGPGTRLTVL.